A single sample is the source of the 31 T cell receptor beta chains below, sequenced in a study of blood T cell repertoires in COVID-19. Method: immunoSEQ multiplex PCR; TCRdb's copy keeps in-frame clones and lacks some. The top ten hold over 0.95% of the sample, which has tens of thousands of clones, roughly 90% seen once. The source material was peripheral blood. The source is a woman aged 60-75 years with acute or convalescent COVID-19.

The CDR3: CASSLVGASYEQYV. The DNA of the CDR3 is TGTGCCAGCAGCTTAGTGGGGGCGTCCTACGAGCAGTACGTC. This chain uses TRBV11-1 with TRBJ2-7; D might be TRBD1 (6 bases). V was clipped by 1 base and J by 1 base, with 8 bases between them. From germline, CDR1 is SGHAT and CDR2 FQDESV (reference sequence). This CDR3 contains 14 residues.

The rearrangement joins TRBV3-1 (or the pseudogene TRBV3-2) to TRBJ2-7; D is possibly TRBD2 (5 bases). The CDR3 runs to 13 residues. Trimming took off 1 base at V and 9 bases at J, with 13 bases between the two ends. Germline CDR1 and CDR2: LGHDT and YNNKEL (reference sequence). CDR3 amino acids: CASSQAGEGRQYV. For the CDR3, the DNA is TGTGCCAGCAGCCAAGCCGGGGAAGGTAGGCAGTACGTC.

The V gene is TRBV9, the J gene TRBJ1-2; D call uncertain. V lost 4 bases to trimming and J lost 3 bases, with 10 bases between them. This CDR3 spans 13 amino acids. Germline lookup yields CDR1 SGDLS and CDR2 YYNGEE. CDR3 coding DNA: TGTGCCAGCAGCAACGAGGGAGACTATGGCTACACCTTC. Protein: CASSNEGDYGYTF.

The chain links TRBV2 to TRBJ1-1, with TRBD1 as a possible D gene (6 bases). Trimming left V 2 bases short and J 2 bases short, with 12 bases between. Looked up from germline, CDR1 is SNHLY and CDR2 is FYNNEI. The CDR3 runs 15 residues. The CDR3 loop reads CASSENRQVNTEAFF. The CDR3 coding sequence is TGTGCCAGCAGTGAAAATAGACAGGTAAACACTGAAGCTTTCTTT.

CDR3 in DNA: TGCGCCAGCAGCCCAGGGGGCTCTGGAAACACCATATATTTT. Amino acid sequence: CASSPGGSGNTIYF. The chain links TRBV4-1 to TRBJ1-3, with 7 positions matching TRBD1. J lost 0 bases, V lost 4 bases, and 0 bases had no gene match. The CDR3 contains 14 residues. Germline CDR1 and CDR2: MGHRA and YSYEKL.

This sequence joins TRBV4-3 and TRBJ1-1, with 7 bases lining up with TRBD1. J gave up 0 bases and V 3 bases, and 4 bases lay outside the gene matches. The CDR3 sequence is 15 residues long. CDR1 LGHNA and CDR2 YSLEER come from the germline V gene. The CDR3 DNA reads as TGCGCCAGCAGCCAGGAACAGGGGTTGAACACTGAAGCTTTCTTT. This sequence encodes CASSQEQGLNTEAFF.

J is TRBJ2-2 and V is TRBV24-1; D not certain. Germline V CDR1 and CDR2: KGHDR, SFDVKD. This CDR3 is built from 16 residues. Trimming left V 3 bases short and J 1 base short, with 11 bases between. The CDR3 sequence: CATSDASLRNTGELFF. In nucleotides, the CDR3 is TGTGCCACCAGTGATGCATCTCTTAGGAACACCGGGGAGCTGTTTTTT.

V is TRBV2 and J is TRBJ1-4, with TRBD1 matching over 10 bases. CDR3 length: 15 amino acids. J lost 8 bases, V lost 4 bases, and 7 bases had no gene match. In germline, CDR1 is SNHLY, CDR2 FYNNEI. This CDR3 is CASSGTGGRSEKLFF. DNA for the CDR3: TGTGCCAGCAGTGGGACAGGGGGGAGAAGCGAAAAACTGTTTTTT.

The gene calls are TRBV6-1 and TRBJ1-1, with TRBD1 as a possible D gene (5 bases). CDR1 MNHNS and CDR2 SASEGT come from the germline V gene. V lost 0 bases and J lost 0, with 8 bases in between. The CDR3 runs 15 residues. This CDR3 reads CASSEAGRMNTEAFF. The CDR3 nucleotides are TGTGCCAGCAGTGAAGCGGGGCGGATGAACACTGAAGCTTTCTTT.

This clone was recorded once. The chain couples TRBV5-5 to TRBJ2-5; tentative D call: TRBD2 (6 bases). CDR3 length equals 16 residues. Per germline, CDR1 SGHKS and CDR2 YYEKEE (reference sequence). V lost 5 bases and J lost 7, with 24 bases in between. CDR3 DNA sequence: TGTGCCAGCAGGCGGCAGCACGGGGGAATAGATCGGACCCAGTACTTC. Encoded protein: CASRRQHGGIDRTQYF.

This chain connects TRBV6-5 to TRBJ1-5; D uncertain. The CDR3 has 14 residues. Germline CDR1 reads MNHEY; CDR2 reads SVGAGI. The germline V and J ends were trimmed by 8 bases and 5 bases, with 16 bases remaining between them. CDR3 sequence reads: CASRWKGGDQPQHF. For the CDR3, the DNA is TGTGCCAGCCGGTGGAAGGGAGGAGATCAGCCCCAGCATTTT.

The chain recombines TRBV9 with TRBJ2-2, with 10 bases matching TRBD2. CDR3 length equals 15 residues. The germline V gene has CDR1 SGDLS and CDR2 YYNGEE. The trim removed 2 bases at V and 7 bases at J, leaving 5 bases unmatched. The CDR3 DNA is TGTGCCAGCAGCGTCCTAGCGGGAGCTAACGGGGAGCTGTTTTTT. It translates to CASSVLAGANGELFF.

The J gene is TRBJ2-1, the V gene TRBV5-8, with D tentatively TRBD2 (6 bases). The CDR3 is made up of 14 amino acids. Germline CDR1 reads SGHTS; CDR2 reads YDEGEE. V lost 4 bases and J 9 bases, leaving 17 bases between the germline ends. The CDR3 here is CASSPWDSWGEQFF. CDR3 coding DNA: TGTGCCAGCAGCCCATGGGACTCATGGGGTGAGCAGTTCTTC. Together with reference TRBV5-8 and TRBJ2-1, the CDR3 gives the full variable domain: EAGVTQSPTHLIKTRGQQATLRCSPISGHTSVYWYQQALGLGLQFLLWYDEGEERNRGNFPPRFSGRQFPNYSSELNVNALELEDSALYLCASSPWDSWGEQFFGPGTRLTVL.

The V call is TRBV4-1, the J call TRBJ1-3, with D tentatively TRBD1 (5 bases). The CDR3 totals 15 residues. V lost 4 bases and J lost 0, with 10 bases in between. CDR1 and CDR2 from the germline V gene are MGHRA and YSYEKL. Here the CDR3 reads CASSLREASGNTIYF. The CDR3 DNA follows: TGCGCCAGCAGCCTCAGGGAAGCCTCTGGAAACACCATATATTTT.

The rearrangement joins TRBV5-1 to TRBJ2-5, with D tentatively TRBD2 (5 bases). V gave up 2 bases and J gave up 3 bases, with 5 bases separating them. CDR1 and CDR2 (germline): SGHRS, YFSETQ. The CDR3 sequence is 12 residues long. CDR3 sequence reads: CASSFGEETQYF. In DNA form, the CDR3 reads TGCGCCAGCAGCTTCGGGGAAGAGACCCAGTACTTC.

J is TRBJ1-1 and V is TRBV27, with D tentatively TRBD1 (6 bases). V was trimmed by 8 bases and J by 11 bases, leaving 21 bases between them. CDR3 size: 13 residues. Germline assignment: CDR1 MNHEY and CDR2 SMNVEV (reference sequence). The CDR3: CASGIVLGARAFF. The CDR3 region has the DNA TGTGCCAGCGGAATTGTTTTGGGGGCCAGGGCTTTCTTT.

The CDR3 nucleotides read TGTGCCAGCAAAGGAGCCTCCTACAATGAGCAGTTCTTC. Its translation is CASKGASYNEQFF. J is TRBJ2-1 and V is TRBV27; D unclear. This CDR3 region has 13 residues. Trimming left V 7 bases short and J 0 bases short, with 7 bases between. CDR1 and CDR2 from the germline V gene are MNHEY and SMNVEV (reference sequence).

The chain employs TRBV3-1 (or the pseudogene TRBV3-2) and TRBJ2-1; D is undetermined. CDR3 length equals 14 residues. Germline V gene lookup returns CDR1 LGHDT and CDR2 YNNKEL (reference sequence). V was trimmed by 2 bases and J by 9 bases, leaving 14 bases between them. For the CDR3, the DNA is TGTGCCAGCAGCCAACCCTTCAGGTCCAGTGAGCAGTTCTTC. Amino acid sequence: CASSQPFRSSEQFF.

The genes are TRBV2 and TRBJ2-7; D possibly corresponds to TRBD1 (6 bases). V lost 5 bases and J 5 bases, leaving 16 bases between the germline ends. Germline V gene data show CDR1 as SNHLY and CDR2 as FYNNEI. The CDR3 is 14 residues long. DNA of the CDR3: TGTGCCAGCAGTACCGGGACATTCATTAACGAGCAGTACGTC. It codes for CASSTGTFINEQYV.

V gene TRBV7-6 combines with J gene TRBJ1-6; D remains ambiguous. This CDR3 has 15 residues. Deletions cut 4 bases from V and 5 bases from J, with 12 bases between. Per the germline V gene, CDR1 is SGHVS and CDR2 is FNYEAQ. This CDR3 reads CASSSQQLNNSPLHF. CDR3 DNA: TGTGCCAGCAGCTCGCAACAGCTGAATAATTCACCCCTCCACTTT.

The chain employs TRBV29-1 and TRBJ2-3; 8 nucleotides align to TRBD2. V shed 0 bases, J shed 1 base, and the junction held 6 bases outside the gene matches. The CDR3 loop spans 16 amino acids. Germline loops: CDR1 SQVTM, CDR2 ANQGSEA. In DNA form, the CDR3 reads TGCAGCGTTGAAGAACCATTAGCGGGGCGCACAGATACGCAGTATTTT. Translated, it gives CSVEEPLAGRTDTQYF.

The chain carries TRBV28 and TRBJ1-1; D gene ambiguous. The germline V gene encodes CDR1 MDHEN and CDR2 SYDVKM. Trimming removed 1 base at V and 0 bases at J, with 15 bases between. The CDR3 consists of 17 residues. The CDR3 sequence: CASSLYPSAGLNTEAFF. As DNA, the CDR3 is TGTGCCAGCAGTTTATATCCCTCGGCAGGCCTGAACACTGAAGCTTTCTTT.

The chain links TRBV28 to TRBJ2-2; TRBD2 matches at 8 bases. From germline, CDR1 is MDHEN and CDR2 SYDVKM. V was clipped by 5 bases and J by 1 base; unmatched bases: 0. CDR3 length: 14 residues. The CDR3 region is CASSLAGNTGELFF. The CDR3 coding sequence is TGTGCCAGCAGTCTAGCGGGGAACACCGGGGAGCTGTTTTTT.

The chain carries TRBV11-2 and TRBJ1-6; no firm D call. Germline V gene data show CDR1 as SGHAT and CDR2 as FQNNGV. The CDR3 contains 14 residues. V gave up 3 bases and J gave up 0 bases, with 3 bases separating them. CDR3 residues: CASSLSSYNSPLHF. The CDR3 region has the DNA TGTGCCAGCAGCTTGAGCTCCTATAATTCACCCCTCCACTTT.

V usage is TRBV6-1 and J usage is TRBJ2-7; 9 nucleotides agree with TRBD2. In germline, CDR1 is MNHNS, CDR2 SASEGT. This CDR3 has 15 amino acids. V dropped 2 bases and J dropped 6; count of bases not matched to a gene: 8. The CDR3 spells CASSENLAGTLEQYV. As DNA, the CDR3 is TGTGCCAGCAGTGAAAACCTAGCGGGGACCCTCGAGCAGTACGTC.

The chain recombines TRBV24-1 with TRBJ2-5; D call uncertain. CDR1 and CDR2 (germline): KGHDR, SFDVKD. This CDR3 region has 15 residues. The V end lost 3 bases, the J end lost 2 bases, and 12 bases lay between the germline ends. The CDR3 loop is CATSDREANQETQYF. The CDR3 region has the DNA TGTGCCACCAGTGATCGTGAGGCTAATCAAGAGACCCAGTACTTC.

J is TRBJ1-4 and V is TRBV7-2; TRBD1 might be the D (6 bases). The CDR3 sequence is 16 residues long. Germline V gene sequence: CDR1 SGHTA, CDR2 FQGNSA. The V end was cut by 5 bases, the J end by 8 bases, with 21 bases between. The CDR3 is CASSPPLQGLKEKLFF. As DNA, the CDR3 is TGTGCCAGCAGCCCCCCGCTACAGGGATTGAAAGAAAAACTGTTTTTT.

The chain is built from TRBV5-4 and TRBJ1-2; a weak D match, TRBD1 (5 bases). Per the germline V gene, CDR1 is SGHNT and CDR2 is YYREEE (reference sequence). The V end was cut by 0 bases, the J end by 8 bases, with 14 bases between. The CDR3 sequence is 14 residues long. This CDR3 reads CASSLDLGARGYTF. In nucleotides, the CDR3 is TGTGCCAGCAGCTTGGACTTAGGGGCTAGGGGCTACACCTTC.

This chain joins TRBV5-1 and TRBJ2-5; 10 nucleotides match TRBD2. This CDR3 has 14 amino acids. Per the germline V gene, CDR1 is SGHRS and CDR2 is YFSETQ. V shed 4 bases and J 2 bases; nucleotides not matched to a gene: 2. In DNA form, the CDR3 reads TGCGCCAGCAGCAGGGGACTAGCGCAAGAGACCCAGTACTTC. This codes for CASSRGLAQETQYF.

CDR3 coding DNA: TGCGCCAGCAGCCAAGATCTTGGGGGGATTGACAGGGGCAATCAGCCCCAGCATTTT. Translation: CASSQDLGGIDRGNQPQHF. The chain links TRBV4-3 to TRBJ1-5, with TRBD1 matching over 7 bases. Germline V gives CDR1 LGHNA, CDR2 YSLEER. The CDR3 consists of 19 residues. Germline trimming cut 0 bases from V and 2 bases from J; bases unmatched to any gene: 13.

The rearrangement joins TRBV6-5 to TRBJ2-5; possible D gene TRBD2, 5 bases. Germline V gives CDR1 MNHEY, CDR2 SVGAGI. V was cut by 5 bases and J by 7 bases, with 8 bases left in between. The CDR3 is 11 amino acids. CDR3 DNA: TGTGCCAGCAGTCAACGGGGGACCCAGTACTTC. Amino acid sequence: CASSQRGTQYF.